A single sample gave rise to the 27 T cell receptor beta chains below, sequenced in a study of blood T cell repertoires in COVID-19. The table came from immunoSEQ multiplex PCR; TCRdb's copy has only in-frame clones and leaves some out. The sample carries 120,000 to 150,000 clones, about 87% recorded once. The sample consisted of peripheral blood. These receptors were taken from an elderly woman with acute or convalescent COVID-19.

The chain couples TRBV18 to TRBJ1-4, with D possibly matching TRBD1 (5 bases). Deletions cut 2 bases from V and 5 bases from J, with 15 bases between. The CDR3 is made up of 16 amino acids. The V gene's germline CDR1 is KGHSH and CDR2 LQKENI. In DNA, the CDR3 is TGTGCCAGCTCACCATTCCCCCGGGGGTGGAATGAAAAACTGTTTTTT. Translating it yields CASSPFPRGWNEKLFF.

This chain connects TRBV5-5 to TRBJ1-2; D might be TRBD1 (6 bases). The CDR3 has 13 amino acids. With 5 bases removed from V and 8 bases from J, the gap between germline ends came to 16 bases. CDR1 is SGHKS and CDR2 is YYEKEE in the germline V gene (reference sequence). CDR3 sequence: CASRGDISRGYTF. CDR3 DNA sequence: TGTGCCAGCAGGGGGGACATCTCGAGGGGCTACACCTTC.

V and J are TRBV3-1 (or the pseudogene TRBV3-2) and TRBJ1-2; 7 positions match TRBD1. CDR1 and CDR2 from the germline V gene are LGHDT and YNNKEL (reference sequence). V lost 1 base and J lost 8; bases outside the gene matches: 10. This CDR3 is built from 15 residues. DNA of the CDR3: TGTGCCAGCAGCCAAGGAGGGGGCAGGGGAAACGGCTACACCTTC. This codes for CASSQGGGRGNGYTF.

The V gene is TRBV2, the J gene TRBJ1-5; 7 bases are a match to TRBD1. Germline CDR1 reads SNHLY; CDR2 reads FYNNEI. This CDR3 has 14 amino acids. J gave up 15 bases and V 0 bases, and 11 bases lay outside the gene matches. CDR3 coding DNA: TGTGCCAGCAGTGAAGCGCTTCCGACAGGGACAACGCATTTT. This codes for CASSEALPTGTTHF.

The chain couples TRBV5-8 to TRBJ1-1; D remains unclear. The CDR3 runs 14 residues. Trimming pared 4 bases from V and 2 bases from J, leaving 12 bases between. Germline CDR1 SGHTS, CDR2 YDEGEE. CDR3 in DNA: TGTGCCAGCAGCCCACCCTTAGCAAACACTGAAGCTTTCTTT. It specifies CASSPPLANTEAFF.

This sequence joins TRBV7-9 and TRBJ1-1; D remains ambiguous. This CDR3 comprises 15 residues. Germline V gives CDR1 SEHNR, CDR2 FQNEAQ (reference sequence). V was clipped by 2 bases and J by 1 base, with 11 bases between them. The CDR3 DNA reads TGTGCCAGCAGCTTACAGTCCCCACGGAACACTGAAGCTTTCTTT. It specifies CASSLQSPRNTEAFF.

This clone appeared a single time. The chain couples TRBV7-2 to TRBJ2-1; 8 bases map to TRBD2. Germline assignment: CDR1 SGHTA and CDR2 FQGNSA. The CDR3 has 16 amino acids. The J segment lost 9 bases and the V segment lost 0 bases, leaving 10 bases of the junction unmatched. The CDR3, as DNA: TGTGCCAGCAGCTTAGCTCTAGCGGGTCAAGGGGGTGAGCAGTTCTTC. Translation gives CASSLALAGQGGEQFF.

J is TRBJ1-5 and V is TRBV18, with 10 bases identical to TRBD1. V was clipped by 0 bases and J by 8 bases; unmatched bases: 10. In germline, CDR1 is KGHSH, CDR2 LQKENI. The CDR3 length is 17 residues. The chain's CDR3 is CASSPPGLGQGGEPQHF. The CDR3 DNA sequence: TGTGCCAGCTCACCACCAGGTCTAGGACAGGGGGGTGAGCCCCAGCATTTT.

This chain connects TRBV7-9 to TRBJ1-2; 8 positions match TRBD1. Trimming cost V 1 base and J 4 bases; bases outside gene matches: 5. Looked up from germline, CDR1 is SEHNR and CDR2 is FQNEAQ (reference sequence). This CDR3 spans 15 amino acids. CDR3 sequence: CASSLGTGPGYGYTF. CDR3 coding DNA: TGTGCCAGCAGCTTAGGGACAGGGCCGGGCTATGGCTACACCTTC.

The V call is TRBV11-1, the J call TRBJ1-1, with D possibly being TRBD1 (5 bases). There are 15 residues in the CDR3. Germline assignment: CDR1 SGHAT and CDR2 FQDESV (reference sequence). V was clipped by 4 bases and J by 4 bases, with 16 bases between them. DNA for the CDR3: TGTGCCAGCAGCTCTTCCTTCGGGGGGGGCACTGAAGCTTTCTTT. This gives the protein CASSSSFGGGTEAFF.

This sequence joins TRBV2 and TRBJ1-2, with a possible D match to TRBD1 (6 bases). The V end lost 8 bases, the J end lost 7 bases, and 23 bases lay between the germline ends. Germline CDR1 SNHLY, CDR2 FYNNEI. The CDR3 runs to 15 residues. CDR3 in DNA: TGTGCCAGCCTCCGCGAGACGACAGGTTATTTTGGCTACACCTTC. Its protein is CASLRETTGYFGYTF.

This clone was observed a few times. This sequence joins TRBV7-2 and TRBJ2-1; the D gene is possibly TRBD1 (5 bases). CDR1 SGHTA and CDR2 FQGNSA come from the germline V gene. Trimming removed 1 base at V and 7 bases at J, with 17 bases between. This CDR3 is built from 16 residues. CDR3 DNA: TGTGCCAGCAGCTTAGGGGGCAGGGTCCTGGGGAATGAGCAGTTCTTC. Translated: CASSLGGRVLGNEQFF.

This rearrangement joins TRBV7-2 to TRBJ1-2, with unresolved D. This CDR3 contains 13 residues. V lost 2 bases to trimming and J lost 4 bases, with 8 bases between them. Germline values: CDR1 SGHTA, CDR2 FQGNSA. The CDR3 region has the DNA TGTGCCAGCAGCTTACAATCGGTCTATGGCTACACCTTC. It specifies CASSLQSVYGYTF.

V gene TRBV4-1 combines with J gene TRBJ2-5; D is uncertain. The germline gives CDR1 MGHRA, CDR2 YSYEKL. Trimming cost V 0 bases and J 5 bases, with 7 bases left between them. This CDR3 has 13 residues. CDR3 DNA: TGCGCCAGCAGCCAAGATATCCGGGAGACCCAGTACTTC. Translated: CASSQDIRETQYF.

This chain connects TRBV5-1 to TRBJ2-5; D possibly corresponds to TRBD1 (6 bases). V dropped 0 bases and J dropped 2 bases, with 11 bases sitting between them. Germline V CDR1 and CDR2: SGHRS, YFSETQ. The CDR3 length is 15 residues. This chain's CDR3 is CASSLVTGRQETQYF. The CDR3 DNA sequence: TGCGCCAGCAGCTTGGTAACAGGGCGTCAAGAGACCCAGTACTTC.

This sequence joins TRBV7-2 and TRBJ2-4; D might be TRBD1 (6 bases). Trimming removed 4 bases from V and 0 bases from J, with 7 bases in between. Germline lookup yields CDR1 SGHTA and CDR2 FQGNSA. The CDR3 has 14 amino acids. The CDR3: CASSSRGAKNIQYF. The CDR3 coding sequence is TGTGCCAGCAGCTCCAGGGGAGCCAAAAACATTCAGTACTTC.

This CDR3 reads CAWRGRGHLGYGYTF. In nucleotides, the CDR3 is TGTGCCTGGAGGGGCAGGGGGCACTTGGGCTATGGCTACACCTTC. The V gene is TRBV30, the J gene TRBJ1-2; 8 bases map to TRBD1. Germline CDR1 reads GTSNPN; CDR2 reads SVGIG (reference sequence). With V trimmed by 3 bases and J by 4 bases, 10 bases remained unmatched. The CDR3 spans 15 residues.

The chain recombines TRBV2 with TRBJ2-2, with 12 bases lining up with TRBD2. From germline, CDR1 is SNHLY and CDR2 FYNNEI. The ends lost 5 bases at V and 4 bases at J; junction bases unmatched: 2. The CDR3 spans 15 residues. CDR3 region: CASSRTSGVTGELFF. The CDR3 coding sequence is TGTGCCAGCAGTAGGACTAGCGGGGTCACCGGGGAGCTGTTTTTT.

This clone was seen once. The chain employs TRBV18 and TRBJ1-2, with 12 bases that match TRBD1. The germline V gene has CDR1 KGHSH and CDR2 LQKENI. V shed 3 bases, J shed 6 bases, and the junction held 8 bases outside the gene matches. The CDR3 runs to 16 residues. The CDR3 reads CASSPGQGALNDGYTF. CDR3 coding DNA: TGTGCCAGCTCACCGGGACAGGGGGCCCTTAATGATGGCTACACCTTC.

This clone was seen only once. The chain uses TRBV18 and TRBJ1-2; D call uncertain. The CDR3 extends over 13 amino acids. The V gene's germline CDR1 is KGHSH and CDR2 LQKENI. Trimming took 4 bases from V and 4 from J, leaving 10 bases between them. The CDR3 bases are TGTGCCAGCTCACAATCTATCGCCTATGGCTACACCTTC. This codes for CASSQSIAYGYTF.

Here the CDR3 DNA reads TGTGCCAGCTCACCAACGACAGTCATGAACACTGAAGCTTTCTTT. Translated, it gives CASSPTTVMNTEAFF. V usage is TRBV18 and J usage is TRBJ1-1; D is perhaps TRBD1 (5 bases). V lost 2 bases to trimming and J lost 0 bases, with 10 bases between them. Germline assignment: CDR1 KGHSH and CDR2 LQKENI. The CDR3 has 15 residues.

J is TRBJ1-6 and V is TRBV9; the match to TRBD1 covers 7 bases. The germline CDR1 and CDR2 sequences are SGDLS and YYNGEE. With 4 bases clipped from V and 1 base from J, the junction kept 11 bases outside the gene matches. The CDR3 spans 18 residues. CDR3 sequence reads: CASSPAAGGDSYNSPLHF. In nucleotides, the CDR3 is TGTGCCAGCAGCCCAGCGGCAGGGGGTGATTCCTATAATTCACCCCTCCACTTT.

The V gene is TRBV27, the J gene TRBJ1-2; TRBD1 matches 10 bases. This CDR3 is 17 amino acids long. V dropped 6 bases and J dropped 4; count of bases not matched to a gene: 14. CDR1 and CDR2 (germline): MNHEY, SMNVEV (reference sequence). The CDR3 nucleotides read TGTGCCAGCAGCCGCCGGGACAGGGGAGGAGTAGCCTATGGCTACACCTTC. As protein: CASSRRDRGGVAYGYTF.

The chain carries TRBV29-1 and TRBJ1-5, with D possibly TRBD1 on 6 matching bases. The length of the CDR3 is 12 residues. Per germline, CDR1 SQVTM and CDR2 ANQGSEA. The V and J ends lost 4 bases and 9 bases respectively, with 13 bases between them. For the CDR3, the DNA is TGCAGCGTTGGAGGGGGGGGGTCGCCCCAGCATTTT. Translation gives CSVGGGGSPQHF. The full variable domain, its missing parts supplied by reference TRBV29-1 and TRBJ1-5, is SAVISQKPSRDICQRGTSLTIQCQVDSQVTMMFWYRQQPGQSLTLIATANQGSEATYESGFVIDKFPISRPNLTFSTLTVSNMSPEDSSIYLCSVGGGGSPQHFGDGTRLSIL.

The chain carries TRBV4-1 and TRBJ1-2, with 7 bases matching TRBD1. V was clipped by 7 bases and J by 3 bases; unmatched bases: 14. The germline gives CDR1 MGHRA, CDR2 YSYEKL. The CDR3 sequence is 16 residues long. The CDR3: CASTQAVDRTHYGYTF. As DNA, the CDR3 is TGCGCCAGCACGCAAGCGGTGGACAGGACCCACTATGGCTACACCTTC.

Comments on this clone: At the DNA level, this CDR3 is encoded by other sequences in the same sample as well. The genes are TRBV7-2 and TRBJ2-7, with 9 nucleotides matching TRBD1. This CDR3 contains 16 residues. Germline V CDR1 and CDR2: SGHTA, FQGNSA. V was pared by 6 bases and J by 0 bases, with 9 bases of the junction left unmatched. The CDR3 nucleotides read TGTGCCAGCAGTAAAACCGGGACAGGGCTCTCCTACGAGCAGTACTTC. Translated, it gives CASSKTGTGLSYEQYF.

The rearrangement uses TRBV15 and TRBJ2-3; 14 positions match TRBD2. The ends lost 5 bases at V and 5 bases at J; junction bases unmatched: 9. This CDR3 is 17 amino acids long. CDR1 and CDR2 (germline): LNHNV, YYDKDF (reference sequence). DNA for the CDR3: TGTGCCACCAGCTCAAGACTAGCGGGGGGGAAGGTAGATACGCAGTATTTT. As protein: CATSSRLAGGKVDTQYF.